What follows are 27 T cell receptor beta chains derived from one specimen sequenced in a study of OX40 agonist ivuxolimab in advanced cancers. Method: immunoSEQ multiplex PCR; TCRdb's copy keeps in-frame clones and lacks some. The sample includes 80,000 to 100,000 clones, approximately 93% seen only once; the top ten take around 0.25%. Sequenced material: CD4+ or CD8+ T cells sorted from blood, taken in a trial of the OX40 agonist ivuxolimab. The receptor source for this set is an adult with an advanced solid tumor such as melanoma, head and neck, liver or kidney cancer.

CDR3 amino acids: CASSPPGGNIQYF. The CDR3, as DNA: TGTGCCAGCAGCCCCCCGGGGGGGAACATTCAGTACTTC. The chain uses TRBV6-5 and TRBJ2-4; the match to TRBD2 covers 8 bases. Germline CDR1 reads MNHEY; CDR2 reads SVGAGI. Losses at the gene ends were 6 bases for V and 7 bases for J; bases not matched to a gene: 5. CDR3 size: 13 residues.

The rearrangement joins TRBV7-2 to TRBJ2-5, with no clear D. The CDR3 length is 11 residues. Trimming took 6 bases from V and 4 from J, leaving 6 bases between them. Germline values: CDR1 SGHTA, CDR2 FQGNSA. This CDR3 is CASSVIETQYF. DNA for the CDR3: TGTGCCAGCAGTGTTATAGAGACCCAGTACTTC.

The CDR3 loop is CASSERTSGHGRTGELFF. The CDR3 nucleotides read TGTGCCAGCAGTGAAAGGACTAGCGGACACGGACGGACCGGGGAGCTGTTTTTT. The rearrangement uses TRBV6-1 and TRBJ2-2; 10 bases fit TRBD2. CDR3 length: 18 residues. CDR1 and CDR2 from the germline V gene are MNHNS and SASEGT. Trimming took 2 bases from V and 5 from J; bases not matched to a gene: 11.

This chain uses TRBV14 with TRBJ2-7; D gene unclear. V shed 1 base and J shed 6 bases, with 4 bases lying between them. The length of the CDR3 is 11 residues. Germline V gene sequence: CDR1 SGHDN, CDR2 FVKESK. The CDR3 reads CASSQGPEQYF. CDR3 bases: TGTGCCAGCAGCCAAGGTCCCGAGCAGTACTTC.

There are a few counts of this clone. This chain connects TRBV2 to TRBJ1-5; TRBD1 matches at 11 bases. CDR3 length equals 14 residues. The V gene end was trimmed by 6 bases and the J gene end by 6 bases; junction bases not matched to a gene: 4. The germline V gene encodes CDR1 SNHLY and CDR2 FYNNEI. The CDR3, as DNA: TGTGCCAGCAGGGGGACAGGGGGAGGTCAGCCCCAGCATTTT. Translation gives CASRGTGGGQPQHF.

The rearrangement joins TRBV5-1 to TRBJ2-3; the D is unclear. The V end lost 0 bases, the J end lost 4 bases, and 6 bases lay between the germline ends. Looked up from germline, CDR1 is SGHRS and CDR2 is YFSETQ. The CDR3 length is 13 residues. The CDR3 DNA follows: TGCGCCAGCAGCTTGGCGGGCCCAGATACGCAGTATTTT. As protein: CASSLAGPDTQYF.

In its sample, this clone was seen once. The chain carries TRBV28 and TRBJ1-5; TRBD1 is a possible D gene (5 bases). The CDR3 spans 16 residues. V gave up 6 bases and J gave up 1 base, with 16 bases separating them. Germline V gives CDR1 MDHEN, CDR2 SYDVKM. The CDR3 is CASRSTGRLSNQPQHF. The DNA for the CDR3 is TGTGCCAGCAGATCAACGGGACGGCTAAGCAATCAGCCCCAGCATTTT.

The J gene is TRBJ2-1, the V gene TRBV29-1; 8 bases map to TRBD2. V shed 4 bases, J shed 4 bases, and the junction held 6 bases outside the gene matches. The CDR3 has 14 residues. Germline V gene sequence: CDR1 SQVTM, CDR2 ANQGSEA. The CDR3, as DNA: TGCAGCGTTGCCATTAGCGGGGTTTACAATGAGCAGTTCTTC. Its protein is CSVAISGVYNEQFF.

The chain has TRBV23-1 and TRBJ1-2; 8 nucleotides line up with TRBD1. TRBV23-1 is an ORF, and what it does is uncertain. The length of the CDR3 is 18 residues. Germline trimming cut 1 base from V and 6 bases from J; bases unmatched to any gene: 16. The CDR3 nucleotides are TGCGCCAGCAGTCAATTCAGTGCCAGGGGGCGCCCCCTGGATGGCTACACCTTC. Translating gives CASSQFSARGRPLDGYTF.

The CDR3 loop is CASSTLGGRVYNEQFF. The DNA for the CDR3 is TGTGCCAGTAGTACCCTTGGCGGGAGGGTCTACAATGAGCAGTTCTTC. The chain carries TRBV19 and TRBJ2-1, with 9 bases that match TRBD2. The V gene's germline CDR1 is LNHDA and CDR2 SQIVND (reference sequence). Trimming took 4 bases from V and 3 from J; bases not matched to a gene: 7. The CDR3 runs 16 residues.

The chain links TRBV28 to TRBJ1-5; D gene ambiguous. The V and J ends lost 5 bases and 11 bases respectively, with 16 bases between them. The CDR3 has 13 residues. Germline CDR1 and CDR2: MDHEN and SYDVKM. CDR3 DNA: TGTGCCAGCAGTCCCCCAGCGGCAAGGTCCCAGCATTTT. Its translation is CASSPPAARSQHF.

This rearrangement joins TRBV6-1 to TRBJ2-2, with D perhaps matching TRBD1 or TRBD2 (5 bases each). Germline V gene sequence: CDR1 MNHNS, CDR2 SASEGT. The CDR3 runs to 15 residues. Trimming left V 5 bases short and J 0 bases short, with 10 bases between. The CDR3 DNA follows: TGTGCCAGCAGTACCGGGGCAACGAACACCGGGGAGCTGTTTTTT. This translates into CASSTGATNTGELFF.

The chain is built from TRBV7-9 and TRBJ2-1; weak D call: TRBD1 (6 bases). Germline CDR1 and CDR2: SEHNR and FQNEAQ (reference sequence). The CDR3 is 14 amino acids. Between the trimmed V and J ends, which lost 4 bases and 4 bases, there was a span of 11 bases. The CDR3 protein is CASSSFRGYNEQFF. CDR3 nucleotides: TGTGCCAGCAGCTCGTTTAGGGGGTACAATGAGCAGTTCTTC.

V usage is TRBV11-2 and J usage is TRBJ1-4; possibly TRBD1 for D (5 bases). Germline V CDR1 and CDR2: SGHAT, FQNNGV. The CDR3 consists of 13 residues. With 0 bases removed from V and 13 bases from J, the gap between germline ends came to 12 bases. DNA for the CDR3: TGTGCCAGCAGCTTAGATCGCGTGGGGGGACTGTTTTTT. It is translated as CASSLDRVGGLFF.

The chain uses TRBV6-6 and TRBJ1-2, with 7 bases identical to TRBD1. The CDR3 length is 13 residues. Per the germline V gene, CDR1 is MNHNY and CDR2 is SVGAGI (reference sequence). With 6 bases clipped from V and 4 bases from J, the junction kept 5 bases outside the gene matches. CDR3: CASRRQGSYGYTF. The CDR3 DNA follows: TGTGCCAGCAGGCGACAGGGCAGCTATGGCTACACCTTC.

This clone has only a few counts. The CDR3 DNA reads TGTGCCAGCAGCTATAACTATGGCTACACCTTC. Translation gives CASSYNYGYTF. This chain uses TRBV7-3 with TRBJ1-2, with D uncertain. Deletions cut 4 bases from V and 1 base from J, with 1 base between. The CDR3 is made up of 11 amino acids. CDR1 and CDR2 from the germline V gene are SGHTA and FQGTGA.

The chain is built from TRBV2 and TRBJ1-2, with D unclear. Germline V gene data show CDR1 as SNHLY and CDR2 as FYNNEI. The CDR3 contains 12 residues. The V and J ends lost 5 bases and 5 bases respectively, with 9 bases between them. CDR3 residues: CASSLSGYGYTF. The CDR3 DNA follows: TGTGCCAGCAGTCTATCCGGATATGGCTACACCTTC.

This clone has only one observation. The chain has TRBV30 and TRBJ1-4; tentatively, D is TRBD1 (6 bases). Deletions cut 3 bases from V and 8 bases from J, with 19 bases between. The CDR3 length is 15 residues. CDR1 GTSNPN and CDR2 SVGIG come from the germline V gene (reference sequence). CDR3 amino acids: CAWRPGRPGVEKLFF. The CDR3 DNA reads TGTGCCTGGAGGCCGGGACGGCCAGGGGTGGAAAAACTGTTTTTT.

The chain recombines TRBV10-3 with TRBJ1-1; no reliable D call. Looked up from germline, CDR1 is ENHRY and CDR2 is SYGVKD. Trimming took 4 bases from V and 1 from J, leaving 7 bases between them. The CDR3 runs 13 residues. The chain's CDR3 is CAISGGWNTEAFF. In DNA form, the CDR3 reads TGTGCCATCAGTGGAGGGTGGAACACTGAAGCTTTCTTT.

J is TRBJ2-1 and V is TRBV12-5; 10 bases line up with TRBD2. The CDR3 loop spans 16 amino acids. With V trimmed by 2 bases and J by 9 bases, 10 bases remained unmatched. Germline V lookup: CDR1 LGHNT, CDR2 FRNRAP. CDR3 loop: CASGLWIAGGLIEQFF. DNA for the CDR3: TGTGCTAGTGGTTTGTGGATAGCGGGGGGACTCATTGAGCAGTTCTTC.

Written as DNA, the CDR3 is TGCGCCAGCAGCTTGGCCGGGACAGGGTATTCACCCCTCCACTTT. Protein sequence: CASSLAGTGYSPLHF. The gene calls are TRBV5-1 and TRBJ1-6; 9 bases line up with TRBD1. Germline V gives CDR1 SGHRS, CDR2 YFSETQ. The CDR3 has 15 amino acids. J was trimmed by 8 bases and V by 0 bases; bases with no gene match: 3.

The V gene is TRBV28, the J gene TRBJ2-3, with D unclear. V was clipped by 6 bases and J by 6 bases, with 13 bases between them. CDR1 is MDHEN, CDR2 SYDVKM, per germline. The CDR3 is 13 residues long. Here the CDR3 reads CASSSQALDTQYF. The DNA for the CDR3 is TGTGCCAGCAGCTCCCAGGCCCTTGATACGCAGTATTTT.

The chain uses TRBV10-3 and TRBJ1-1; D is perhaps TRBD1 (6 bases). Per the germline V gene, CDR1 is ENHRY and CDR2 is SYGVKD. The CDR3 contains 14 residues. V shed 3 bases and J shed 6 bases, with 14 bases lying between them. The CDR3 DNA reads TGTGCCATCAGTGATGTCCGGGGGGGGCCTGAAGCTTTCTTT. This codes for CAISDVRGGPEAFF.

The rearrangement uses TRBV6-5 and TRBJ1-5; D not certain. Germline CDR1 is MNHEY and CDR2 is SVGAGI. Deletions cut 9 bases from V and 7 bases from J, with 16 bases between. There are 13 residues in the CDR3. CDR3 nucleotides: TGTGCCAGTGAAGCAGGTCTCGGACAGCCCCAGCATTTT. This encodes CASEAGLGQPQHF.

J is TRBJ1-1 and V is TRBV7-3, with D tentatively TRBD1 (5 bases). This CDR3 is 14 amino acids long. Germline CDR1 reads SGHTA; CDR2 reads FQGTGA. The germline V and J ends were trimmed by 5 bases and 0 bases, with 10 bases remaining between them. The CDR3 spells CASSVDSLNTEAFF. The DNA for the CDR3 is TGTGCCAGCAGCGTTGACAGCTTGAACACTGAAGCTTTCTTT.

The J gene is TRBJ2-3, the V gene TRBV9; D not certain. Germline V gene sequence: CDR1 SGDLS, CDR2 YYNGEE. V lost 4 bases and J lost 0, with 9 bases in between. The CDR3 length is 14 residues. The CDR3 coding sequence is TGTGCCAGCAGCACCCGACCCAGCACAGATACGCAGTATTTT. Translating gives CASSTRPSTDTQYF.

This chain links TRBV28 with TRBJ2-1; 9 nucleotides align to TRBD2. J gave up 6 bases and V 6 bases, and 3 bases lay outside the gene matches. CDR3 size: 13 residues. Germline V gene sequence: CDR1 MDHEN, CDR2 SYDVKM. CDR3 sequence (DNA): TGTGCCAGCAGGTGGACTAGCGTCAATGAGCAGTTCTTC. This encodes CASRWTSVNEQFF.